This entry is about one TCR beta chain. Produced via immunoSEQ multiplex PCR; TCRdb's table is partial and in-frame only. The sample has hundreds of thousands of clones, about nine tenths seen once. These data belong to a study of blood T cell repertoires in COVID-19. Overall study: Both acute and convalescent COVID-19 samples were obtained from the United States, Italy and Spain. From T cells, B-cell-depleted T cells, or PBMCs came the material, which was cDNA or gDNA.

The sample taken for sequencing was peripheral blood. The sequence was obtained from a woman in her twenties or thirties with active or convalescent COVID-19.

The CDR3: CASNPQGYEQYF. Here the CDR3 DNA reads TGTGCCAGCAATCCGCAGGGCTACGAGCAGTACTTC. The rearrangement uses TRBV6-5 and TRBJ2-7; D is perhaps TRBD1 (5 bases). There are 12 residues in the CDR3. Germline CDR1 is MNHEY and CDR2 is SVGAGI. Trimming stripped 7 bases from V and 3 bases from J, with 10 bases between.